A single sample gave rise to the 26 T cell receptor beta chains below, sequenced in a study of T cell responses to AZD1222 COVID-19 vaccine. TCRdb's table, derived via immunoSEQ multiplex PCR, lists solely in-frame clones and lacks some. The sample contains roughly 100,000 clones, 75% to 90% of which appear only once. Sequencing was performed on peripheral blood, taken 28 days after the second AZD1222 dose. The receptors stem from an adult who received the AZD1222 COVID-19 vaccine.

The gene calls are TRBV7-2 and TRBJ2-3, with 11 bases lining up with TRBD2. J was trimmed by 3 bases and V by 2 bases; bases with no gene match: 1. Germline-derived CDR1 and CDR2 are SGHTA and FQGNSA. The CDR3 is 15 residues long. This CDR3 reads CASSLTSGSTDTQYF. Here the CDR3 DNA reads TGTGCCAGCAGCTTAACTAGCGGGAGTACAGATACGCAGTATTTT.

This clone was observed a few times. The V and J genes are TRBV28 and TRBJ1-2, with 10 bases identical to TRBD1. V shed 5 bases, J shed 4 bases, and the junction held 4 bases outside the gene matches. This CDR3 region has 14 residues. Germline lookup yields CDR1 MDHEN and CDR2 SYDVKM. The CDR3 loop reads CASSRQGAGYGYTF. The CDR3 DNA reads TGTGCCAGCAGTCGACAGGGGGCAGGCTATGGCTACACCTTC.

The V and J genes are TRBV28 and TRBJ1-6; perhaps TRBD1 as D (5 bases). This CDR3 is built from 14 residues. With 7 bases removed from V and 4 bases from J, the gap between germline ends came to 11 bases. The germline gives CDR1 MDHEN, CDR2 SYDVKM. The CDR3 loop is CASTQGRYNSPLHF. CDR3 nucleotides: TGTGCCAGCACCCAGGGACGATATAATTCACCCCTCCACTTT.

The chain recombines TRBV24-1 with TRBJ2-1, with 8 bases aligning to TRBD1. The CDR3 runs to 16 residues. Per germline, CDR1 KGHDR and CDR2 SFDVKD. After removal of 3 bases from V and 3 bases from J, the junction contained 6 bases not matched to a gene. The CDR3 nucleotides read TGTGCCACCAGTGATCATGGGGGACAGGTCTACAATGAGCAGTTCTTC. This encodes CATSDHGGQVYNEQFF.

The chain has TRBV4-2 and TRBJ2-7, with 10 nucleotides matching TRBD2. Germline values: CDR1 LGHNA, CDR2 YNFKEQ. The length of the CDR3 is 13 residues. The J segment lost 2 bases and the V segment lost 9 bases, leaving 4 bases of the junction unmatched. CDR3 protein: CARVAGGAYEQYF. CDR3 DNA: TGTGCCAGGGTAGCGGGAGGAGCCTACGAGCAGTACTTC.

The rearrangement links TRBV2 to TRBJ2-7, with 8 positions matching TRBD2. Germline CDR1 SNHLY, CDR2 FYNNEI. Trimming removed 4 bases from V and 5 bases from J; junction bases left unmatched: 7. CDR3 length: 14 amino acids. The CDR3 spells CASSVGGGNDEQYF. DNA of the CDR3: TGTGCCAGCAGTGTCGGGGGGGGCAATGACGAGCAGTACTTC.

The rearrangement links TRBV3-1 (or the pseudogene TRBV3-2) to TRBJ1-2; 7 positions agree with TRBD1. J lost 7 bases, V lost 2 bases, and 7 bases had no gene match. In germline, CDR1 is LGHDT, CDR2 YNNKEL (reference sequence). CDR3 size: 14 residues. As DNA, the CDR3 is TGTGCCAGCAGCCAACGAGGGGGCTCGAGTGGCTACACCTTC. Protein sequence: CASSQRGGSSGYTF.

V and J are TRBV2 and TRBJ2-1; D could derive from TRBD1 or TRBD2 (5 bases each). The CDR3 sequence is 14 residues long. Germline assignment: CDR1 SNHLY and CDR2 FYNNEI. Between the trimmed V and J ends, which lost 8 bases and 4 bases, there was a span of 15 bases. The CDR3 DNA sequence: TGTGCCAGCGACCGGGACCTCCTTTACAATGAGCAGTTCTTC. Translated, it gives CASDRDLLYNEQFF.

V gene TRBV6-5 combines with J gene TRBJ1-6; D remains unclear. CDR3 size: 15 residues. Germline assignment: CDR1 MNHEY and CDR2 SVGAGI. The V end lost 6 bases, the J end lost 5 bases, and 14 bases lay between the germline ends. The CDR3 nucleotides read TGTGCCAGCAGCCCCGAGGCACGGAATAATTCACCCCTCCACTTT. This gives the protein CASSPEARNNSPLHF.

The rearrangement uses TRBV6-5 and TRBJ2-7; D not certain. Trimming stripped 7 bases from V and 1 base from J, with 11 bases between. This CDR3 is 13 amino acids long. Germline-derived CDR1 and CDR2 are MNHEY and SVGAGI. The CDR3 coding sequence is TGTGCCAGCACCCCGATGGGTTCCTACGAGCAGTACTTC. It yields the protein CASTPMGSYEQYF.

J is TRBJ2-3 and V is TRBV5-1, with 7 bases matching TRBD2. CDR1 and CDR2 (germline): SGHRS, YFSETQ. This CDR3 is 15 amino acids long. V shed 9 bases and J 3 bases; nucleotides not matched to a gene: 13. CDR3 residues: CATSSGGDVTDTQYF. The CDR3 DNA follows: TGCGCCACCTCGTCGGGAGGAGACGTGACAGATACGCAGTATTTT.

V usage is TRBV4-1 and J usage is TRBJ1-3; 11 positions agree with TRBD1. This CDR3 comprises 18 residues. Germline V CDR1 and CDR2: MGHRA, YSYEKL. V trimming: 0 bases; J trimming: 0 bases; junction bases outside the gene matches: 4. The DNA of the CDR3 is TGCGCCAGCAGCCAAGATTACGGGACAGGGGGCTCTGGAAACACCATATATTTT. This translates into CASSQDYGTGGSGNTIYF.

This clone was picked up a small number of times. The chain recombines TRBV7-8 with TRBJ2-7; 7 positions agree with TRBD1. The length of the CDR3 is 13 residues. Germline assignment: CDR1 SGHVS and CDR2 FQNEAQ. V lost 5 bases, J lost 2 bases, and 3 bases stayed unmatched. CDR3 bases: TGTGCCAGCAGCCGGACAGGCCCCTACGAGCAGTACTTC. Translation gives CASSRTGPYEQYF.

This clone was seen just once. The V call is TRBV7-2, the J call TRBJ2-3; D may correspond to TRBD1 or TRBD2 (5 bases each). Trimming took 4 bases from V and 4 from J, leaving 15 bases between them. This CDR3 has 15 residues. Germline CDR1 reads SGHTA; CDR2 reads FQGNSA. The CDR3 region is CASSSTGTVPDTQYF. The CDR3 DNA reads as TGTGCCAGCAGCTCCACCGGGACCGTACCAGATACGCAGTATTTT.

The rearrangement joins TRBV19 to TRBJ2-1; perhaps TRBD2 as D (5 bases). Between the trimmed V and J ends, which lost 5 bases and 4 bases, there was a span of 6 bases. Germline CDR1 LNHDA, CDR2 SQIVND (reference sequence). This CDR3 spans 12 amino acids. The CDR3 protein is CASSGRYNEQFF. The CDR3, as DNA: TGTGCCAGTAGTGGGAGATACAATGAGCAGTTCTTC.

In this sample, this clone turned up once. Other DNA sequences within the sample encode an identical CDR3. The chain employs TRBV27 and TRBJ2-3; D gene ambiguous. Germline V gene data show CDR1 as MNHEY and CDR2 as SMNVEV (reference sequence). Between the trimmed V and J ends, which lost 4 bases and 5 bases, there was a span of 16 bases. This CDR3 comprises 15 residues. CDR3 sequence: CASSSPWNRKDTQYF. CDR3 nucleotide sequence: TGTGCCAGCAGTTCCCCTTGGAATCGAAAAGATACGCAGTATTTT.

The rearrangement uses TRBV29-1 and TRBJ1-1, with D unresolved. The CDR3 is made up of 11 amino acids. With 4 bases removed from V and 5 bases from J, the gap between germline ends came to 8 bases. Germline-derived CDR1 and CDR2 are SQVTM and ANQGSEA. CDR3 region: CSVVGGTEAFF. CDR3 sequence (DNA): TGCAGCGTTGTTGGCGGGACTGAAGCTTTCTTT.

This chain uses TRBV28 with TRBJ2-7, with 9 bases lining up with TRBD1. In germline, CDR1 is MDHEN, CDR2 SYDVKM. This CDR3 is 18 amino acids long. With V trimmed by 5 bases and J by 5 bases, 19 bases remained unmatched. The CDR3: CASSLPGGTGKIKNEQYF. CDR3 nucleotide sequence: TGTGCCAGCAGTCTCCCCGGTGGGACAGGGAAGATAAAAAACGAGCAGTACTTC.

This clone was found a few times. The CDR3: CASVPGLVSYEQYF. In nucleotides, the CDR3 is TGTGCCAGCGTACCGGGACTAGTCTCCTACGAGCAGTACTTC. The V call is TRBV2, the J call TRBJ2-7; 8 nucleotides agree with TRBD2. CDR3 length: 14 amino acids. Germline CDR1 and CDR2: SNHLY and FYNNEI. V shed 8 bases, J shed 0 bases, and the junction held 6 bases outside the gene matches.

A note on this clone: The same CDR3 can be traced to other DNA sequences in this sample. V is TRBV29-1 and J is TRBJ2-7; perhaps TRBD1 as D (7 bases). The CDR3 runs 12 residues. Germline CDR1 is SQVTM and CDR2 is ANQGSEA. V was shortened by 6 bases and J by 1 base, with 10 bases between the two germline ends. The CDR3 spells CSVSGGSYEQYF. CDR3 DNA: TGCAGCGTCTCAGGGGGGTCCTACGAGCAGTACTTC.

The V call is TRBV28, the J call TRBJ1-1; D ambiguous. Germline values: CDR1 MDHEN, CDR2 SYDVKM. This CDR3 contains 13 residues. Deletions cut 6 bases from V and 5 bases from J, with 13 bases between. CDR3 in amino acids: CASRPNGGTEAFF. The CDR3 DNA follows: TGTGCCAGCAGGCCCAACGGAGGGACTGAAGCTTTCTTT. The entire variable domain, with the rest obtained from reference TRBV28 and TRBJ1-1, is as follows: DVKVTQSSRYLVKRTGEKVFLECVQDMDHENMFWYRQDPGLGLRLIYFSYDVKMKEKGDIPEGYSVSREKKERFSLILESASTNQTSMYLCASRPNGGTEAFFGQGTRLTVV.

The chain uses TRBV7-3 and TRBJ2-3, with D unclear. V lost 1 base and J lost 0, with 8 bases in between. Germline V gives CDR1 SGHTA, CDR2 FQGTGA. The CDR3 extends over 15 amino acids. The CDR3: CASSLSGLSTDTQYF. The DNA of the CDR3 is TGTGCCAGCAGCTTAAGCGGCCTTAGCACAGATACGCAGTATTTT.

The chain is built from TRBV7-2 and TRBJ1-6; D is possibly TRBD1 (5 bases). CDR1 SGHTA and CDR2 FQGNSA come from the germline V gene. V shed 5 bases and J shed 3 bases, with 17 bases lying between them. The CDR3 runs to 17 residues. CDR3 residues: CASSPGGGAGYNSPLHF. CDR3 nucleotide sequence: TGTGCCAGCAGCCCCGGAGGCGGGGCAGGCTATAATTCACCCCTCCACTTT. The full variable domain, completed using reference TRBV7-2 and TRBJ1-6, is GAGVSQSPSNKVTEKGKDVELRCDPISGHTALYWYRQSLGQGLEFLIYFQGNSAPDKSGLPSDRFSAERTGGSVSTLTIQRTQQEDSAVYLCASSPGGGAGYNSPLHFGNGTRLTVT.

V and J are TRBV24-1 and TRBJ2-7, with D possibly matching TRBD1 (6 bases). With 6 bases removed from V and 3 bases from J, the gap between germline ends came to 11 bases. The CDR3 is 13 amino acids. Germline V gene lookup returns CDR1 KGHDR and CDR2 SFDVKD. CDR3 sequence: CATSPGQNYEQYF. The CDR3 nucleotides read TGTGCCACCAGTCCGGGACAAAACTACGAGCAGTACTTC.

The CDR3 DNA follows: TGTGCCAGCAGCTTAGGGGAGAGGACGAGAAGGGGTAATGAGCAGTTCTTC. Protein product: CASSLGERTRRGNEQFF. The chain carries TRBV7-2 and TRBJ2-1, with D possibly called TRBD1 or TRBD2 (5 bases each). Trimming took off 1 base at V and 7 bases at J, with 20 bases between the two ends. Germline-derived CDR1 and CDR2 are SGHTA and FQGNSA. The CDR3 covers 17 residues. Supplemented by reference TRBV7-2 and TRBJ2-1, the full variable domain reads GAGVSQSPSNKVTEKGKDVELRCDPISGHTALYWYRQSLGQGLEFLIYFQGNSAPDKSGLPSDRFSAERTGGSVSTLTIQRTQQEDSAVYLCASSLGERTRRGNEQFFGPGTRLTVL.

The J gene is TRBJ1-5, the V gene TRBV28; D possibly corresponds to TRBD1 (6 bases). Trimming removed 6 bases from V and 4 bases from J, with 16 bases in between. Germline lookup yields CDR1 MDHEN and CDR2 SYDVKM. The CDR3 has 15 amino acids. This CDR3 reads CASSPRDIANQPQHF. The CDR3 bases are TGTGCCAGCAGCCCTCGGGACATAGCAAATCAGCCCCAGCATTTT.